Below, one T cell receptor beta chain is given with its context. The sample belongs to a study of OX40 agonist ivuxolimab in advanced cancers. The wider study: Patients were dosed intravenously with ivuxolimab at 0.01 to 10 mg/kg every 2 weeks.

Germline V CDR1 and CDR2: SGHRS, YFSETQ. The CDR3 loop spans 14 amino acids. Trimming pared 3 bases from V and 7 bases from J, leaving 11 bases between. Clones were sequenced by immunoSEQ multiplex PCR, and TCRdb holds only the in-frame ones, with some missing. The repertoire has tens of thousands of clones, around 87% of them found once; the top ten carry about 2.5%. Sequenced here: CD4+ or CD8+ T cells sorted from blood, sampled in a trial of the OX40 agonist ivuxolimab. The receptor was isolated from an adult with an advanced solid tumor such as melanoma, head and neck, liver or kidney cancer. This sequence joins TRBV5-1 and TRBJ1-6; D is uncertain. The CDR3: CASSYGDLNSPLHF. In DNA, the CDR3 is TGCGCCAGCAGCTACGGAGACCTAAATTCACCCCTCCACTTT.